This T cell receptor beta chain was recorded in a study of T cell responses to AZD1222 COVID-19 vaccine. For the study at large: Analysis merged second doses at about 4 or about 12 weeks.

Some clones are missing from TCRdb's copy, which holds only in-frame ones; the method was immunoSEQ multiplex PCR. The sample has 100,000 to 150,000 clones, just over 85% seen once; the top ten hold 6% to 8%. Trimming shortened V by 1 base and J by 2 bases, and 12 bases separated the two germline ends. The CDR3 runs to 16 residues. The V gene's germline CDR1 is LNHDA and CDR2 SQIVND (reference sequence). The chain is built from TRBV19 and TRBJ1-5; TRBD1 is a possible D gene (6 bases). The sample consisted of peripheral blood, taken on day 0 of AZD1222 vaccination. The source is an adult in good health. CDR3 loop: CASSIATGLGNQPQHF. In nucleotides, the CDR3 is TGTGCCAGTAGTATAGCCACAGGGTTGGGCAATCAGCCCCAGCATTTT.